This TCR beta chain was observed in a study of glioma-infiltrating T cells. Across the whole study: Sequencing aimed for roughly 4.5- to 11-fold coverage of 750,000 to 1,000,000 peripheral T cells.

Germline CDR1 LNHNV, CDR2 YYDKDF (reference sequence). The CDR3 runs 17 residues. With 3 bases removed from V and 4 bases from J, the gap between germline ends came to 19 bases. Using RNA template, CDR3s of TCR alpha and beta were amplified with iRepertoire arm-PCR. TCRdb re-derived calls from the multiplex PCR reads in MiXCR, one entry per CDR3 protein. The sample comprises around 350,000 distinct CDR3 sequences, roughly 41% of which are singletons, and around 11% rests with the top ten. Study-wide findings and caveats: Non-neoplastic patients had below-expected tissue-blood divergence, while all gliomas exceeded expectation. Shared blood CDR3 signature motifs marked patients with low tissue-blood divergence.

Only a few counts were recorded for this clonotype. Its specificity is not known. Source material: glioma tissue, nonneoplastic brain tissue, or PBMCs (not recorded which). The rearrangement joins TRBV15 to TRBJ2-1; a possible D gene is TRBD1 (6 bases). The receptor was isolated from a human donor with low-grade glioma or glioblastoma, undergoing nonglioma brain surgery, or in good health (not recorded which). The CDR3, as DNA: TGTGCCACCAGCAGGACGAGGCAAACAGGGCCTTACAATGAGCAGTTCTTC. Protein: CATSRTRQTGPYNEQFF. Together with reference TRBV15 and TRBJ2-1, the CDR3 gives the full variable domain: DAMVIQNPRYQVTQFGKPVTLSCSQTLNHNVMYWYQQKSSQAPKLLFHYYDKDFNNEADTPDNFQSRRPNTSFCFLDIRSPGLGDTAMYLCATSRTRQTGPYNEQFFGPGTRLTVL.